This TCR beta chain was sequenced in a study of T cell changes during pregnancy in multiple sclerosis. The data were produced by immunoSEQ multiplex PCR, yet TCRdb's version contains in-frame clones alone and is incomplete. The sample has roughly 40,000 clones; roughly nine tenths are singletons. Between the trimmed V and J ends, which lost 7 bases and 0 bases, there was a span of 13 bases. Germline V CDR1 and CDR2: SQVTM, ANQGSEA. This CDR3 has 13 amino acids. This rearrangement joins TRBV29-1 to TRBJ2-7; D is unresolved. Sequenced here: CD4+ T cells from peripheral blood mononuclear cells, sampled before pregnancy. The receptor's source is a female donor with multiple sclerosis, enrolled in a pregnancy study. The CDR3 DNA sequence: TGCAGCGCCAAGTGGAGCGCCTCCTACGAGCAGTACTTC. This codes for CSAKWSASYEQYF.